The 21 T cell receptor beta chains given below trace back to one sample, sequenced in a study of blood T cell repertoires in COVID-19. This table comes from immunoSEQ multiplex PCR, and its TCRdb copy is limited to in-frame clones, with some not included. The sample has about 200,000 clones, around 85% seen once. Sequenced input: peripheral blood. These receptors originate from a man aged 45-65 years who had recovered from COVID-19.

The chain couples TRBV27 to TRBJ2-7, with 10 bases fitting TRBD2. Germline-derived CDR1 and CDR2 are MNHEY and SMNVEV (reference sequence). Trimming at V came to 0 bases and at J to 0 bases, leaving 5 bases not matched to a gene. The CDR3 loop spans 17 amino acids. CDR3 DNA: TGTGCCAGCAGTTTATCAGCTAGCGGGAGTTTCTCCTACGAGCAGTACTTC. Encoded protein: CASSLSASGSFSYEQYF.

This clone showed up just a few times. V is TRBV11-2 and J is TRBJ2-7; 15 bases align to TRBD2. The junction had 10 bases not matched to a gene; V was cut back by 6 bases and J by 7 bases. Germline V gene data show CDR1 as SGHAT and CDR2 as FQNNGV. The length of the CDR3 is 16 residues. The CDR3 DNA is TGTGCCAGCAGTCCAGCGGGGACTAGCGGGAGGTTTGAGCAGTACTTC. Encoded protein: CASSPAGTSGRFEQYF.

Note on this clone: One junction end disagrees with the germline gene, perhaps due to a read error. CDR3 bases: TGTGCCAGCAGCTTATTGGAGGGAGCGGTCTTC. It yields the protein CASSLLEGAVF. V usage is TRBV7-9 and J usage is TRBJ2-1, with D possibly being TRBD2 (6 bases). The CDR3 extends over 11 amino acids. CDR1 SEHNR and CDR2 FQNEAQ come from the germline V gene (reference sequence).

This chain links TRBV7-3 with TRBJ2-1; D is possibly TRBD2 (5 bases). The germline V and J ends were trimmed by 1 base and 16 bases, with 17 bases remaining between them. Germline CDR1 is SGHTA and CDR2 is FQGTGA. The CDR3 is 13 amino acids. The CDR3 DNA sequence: TGTGCCAGCAGCTTAAATGTCCTAGCTGGGCTCTTCTTC. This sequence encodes CASSLNVLAGLFF.

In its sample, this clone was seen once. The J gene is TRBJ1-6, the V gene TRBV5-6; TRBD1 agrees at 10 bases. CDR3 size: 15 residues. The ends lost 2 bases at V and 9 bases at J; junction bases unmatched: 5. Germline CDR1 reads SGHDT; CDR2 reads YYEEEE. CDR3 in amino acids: CASSLGTGVRSPLHF. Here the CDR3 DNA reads TGTGCCAGCAGCTTAGGGACAGGGGTTCGTTCACCCCTCCACTTT.

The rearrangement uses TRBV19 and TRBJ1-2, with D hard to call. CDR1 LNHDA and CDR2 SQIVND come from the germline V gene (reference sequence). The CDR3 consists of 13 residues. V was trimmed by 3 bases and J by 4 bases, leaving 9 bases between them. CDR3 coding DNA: TGTGCCAGTAGTATGGGGAGGGCCTATGGCTACACCTTC. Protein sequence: CASSMGRAYGYTF.

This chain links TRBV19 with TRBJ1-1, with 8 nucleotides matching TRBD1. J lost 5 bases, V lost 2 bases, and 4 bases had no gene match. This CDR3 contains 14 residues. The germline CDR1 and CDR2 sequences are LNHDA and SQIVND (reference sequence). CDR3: CASSINRGGTEAFF. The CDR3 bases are TGTGCCAGTAGTATAAACAGGGGGGGGACTGAAGCTTTCTTT. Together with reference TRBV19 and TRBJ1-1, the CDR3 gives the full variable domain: DGGITQSPKYLFRKEGQNVTLSCEQNLNHDAMYWYRQDPGQGLRLIYYSQIVNDFQKGDIAEGYSVSREKKESFPLTVTSAQKNPTAFYLCASSINRGGTEAFFGQGTRLTVV.

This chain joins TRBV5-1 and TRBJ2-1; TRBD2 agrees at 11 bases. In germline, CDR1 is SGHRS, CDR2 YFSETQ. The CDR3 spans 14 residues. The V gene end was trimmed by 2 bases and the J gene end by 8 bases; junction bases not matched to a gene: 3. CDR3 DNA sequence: TGCGCCAGCAGCTTTGCTAGCGGGAGGTATGAGCAGTTCTTC. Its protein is CASSFASGRYEQFF.

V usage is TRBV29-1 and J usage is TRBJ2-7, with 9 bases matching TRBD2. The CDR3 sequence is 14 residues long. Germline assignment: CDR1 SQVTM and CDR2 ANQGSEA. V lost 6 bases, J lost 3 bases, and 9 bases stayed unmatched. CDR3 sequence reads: CSVVNVLAGYEQYF. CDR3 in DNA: TGCAGCGTCGTAAACGTACTAGCGGGCTACGAGCAGTACTTC.

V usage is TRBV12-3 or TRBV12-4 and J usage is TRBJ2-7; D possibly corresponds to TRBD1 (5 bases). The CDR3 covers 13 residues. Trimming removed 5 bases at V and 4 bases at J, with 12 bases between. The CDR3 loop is CASSLGRLYEQYF. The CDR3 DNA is TGTGCCAGCAGTCTGGGGCGCCTTTACGAGCAGTACTTC.

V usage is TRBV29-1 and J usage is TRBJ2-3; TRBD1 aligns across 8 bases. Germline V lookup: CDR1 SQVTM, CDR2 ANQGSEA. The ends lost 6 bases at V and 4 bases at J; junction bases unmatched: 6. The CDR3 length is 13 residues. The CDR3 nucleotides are TGCAGCGTGCTGGACAGGGCACCAGATACGCAGTATTTT. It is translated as CSVLDRAPDTQYF.

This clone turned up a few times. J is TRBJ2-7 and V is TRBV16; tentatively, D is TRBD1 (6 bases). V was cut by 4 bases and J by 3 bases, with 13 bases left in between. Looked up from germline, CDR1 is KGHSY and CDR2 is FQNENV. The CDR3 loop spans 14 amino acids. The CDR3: CASSPLQGGYEQYF. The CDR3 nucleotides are TGTGCCAGCAGCCCCCTACAGGGTGGCTACGAGCAGTACTTC. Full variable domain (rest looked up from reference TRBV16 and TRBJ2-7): GEEVAQTPKHLVRGEGQKAKLYCAPIKGHSYVFWYQQVLKNEFKFLISFQNENVFDETGMPKERFSAKCLPNSPCSLEIQATKLEDSAVYFCASSPLQGGYEQYFGPGTRLTVT.

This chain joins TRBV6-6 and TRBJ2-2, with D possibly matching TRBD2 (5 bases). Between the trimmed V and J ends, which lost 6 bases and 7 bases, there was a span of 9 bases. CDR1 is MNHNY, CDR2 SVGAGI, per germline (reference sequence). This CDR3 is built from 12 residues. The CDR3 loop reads CASRSGFGELFF. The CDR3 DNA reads TGTGCCAGCAGGTCGGGGTTCGGGGAGCTGTTTTTT.

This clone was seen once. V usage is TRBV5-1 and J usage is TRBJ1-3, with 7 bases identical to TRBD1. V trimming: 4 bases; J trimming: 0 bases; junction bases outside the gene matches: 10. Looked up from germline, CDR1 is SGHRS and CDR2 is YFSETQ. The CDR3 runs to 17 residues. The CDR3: CASSPIQQGISGNTIYF. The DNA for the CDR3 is TGCGCCAGCAGCCCGATCCAACAGGGGATCTCTGGAAACACCATATATTTT.

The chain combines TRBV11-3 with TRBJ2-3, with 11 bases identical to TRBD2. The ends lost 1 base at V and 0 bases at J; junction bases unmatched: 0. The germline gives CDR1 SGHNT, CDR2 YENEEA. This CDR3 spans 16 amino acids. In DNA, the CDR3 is TGTGCCAGCAGCTTAGGGACTAGCGGGAGCACAGATACGCAGTATTTT. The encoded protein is CASSLGTSGSTDTQYF. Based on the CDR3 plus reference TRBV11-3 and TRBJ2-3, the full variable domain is EAGVVQSPRYKIIEKKQPVAFWCNPISGHNTLYWYLQNLGQGPELLIRYENEEAVDDSQLPKDRFSAERLKGVDSTLKIQPAELGDSAVYLCASSLGTSGSTDTQYFGPGTRLTVL.

The CDR3 region has the DNA TGTGCCAGCAGTGTACGGGGAGGATGGTTTCAGCCCCAGCATTTT. It is translated as CASSVRGGWFQPQHF. V is TRBV28 and J is TRBJ1-5; D remains ambiguous. Between the trimmed V and J ends, which lost 5 bases and 6 bases, there was a span of 17 bases. The CDR3 sequence is 15 residues long. Germline loops: CDR1 MDHEN, CDR2 SYDVKM.

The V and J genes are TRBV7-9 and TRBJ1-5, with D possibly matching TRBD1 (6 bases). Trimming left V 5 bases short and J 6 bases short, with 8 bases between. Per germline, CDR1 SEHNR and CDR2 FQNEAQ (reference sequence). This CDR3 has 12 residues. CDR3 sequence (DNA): TGTGCCAGCAGCCAAGGGGGTCAGCCCCAGCATTTT. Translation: CASSQGGQPQHF.

The CDR3 loop is CASSSRRTKTTRYGYTF. CDR3 bases: TGTGCCAGCAGCTCCCGAAGAACGAAGACAACTCGTTATGGCTACACCTTC. The chain recombines TRBV5-4 with TRBJ1-2; no firm D call. The germline CDR1 and CDR2 sequences are SGHNT and YYREEE (reference sequence). The CDR3 consists of 17 residues. The ends were cut back, 3 bases at V and 5 bases at J, with 23 bases in the middle.

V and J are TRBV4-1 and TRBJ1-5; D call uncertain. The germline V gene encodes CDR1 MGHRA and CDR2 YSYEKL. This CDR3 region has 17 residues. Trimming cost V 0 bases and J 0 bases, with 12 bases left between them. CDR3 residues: CASSQEFGGYSNQPQHF. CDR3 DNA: TGCGCCAGCAGCCAAGAATTCGGAGGTTATAGCAATCAGCCCCAGCATTTT.

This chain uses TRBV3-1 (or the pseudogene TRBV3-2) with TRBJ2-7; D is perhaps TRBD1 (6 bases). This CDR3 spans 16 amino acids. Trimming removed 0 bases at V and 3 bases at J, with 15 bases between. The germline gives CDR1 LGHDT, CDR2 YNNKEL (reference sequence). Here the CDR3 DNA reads TGTGCCAGCAGCCAAGATGTAGGGACAAATAACTACGAGCAGTACTTC. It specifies CASSQDVGTNNYEQYF.

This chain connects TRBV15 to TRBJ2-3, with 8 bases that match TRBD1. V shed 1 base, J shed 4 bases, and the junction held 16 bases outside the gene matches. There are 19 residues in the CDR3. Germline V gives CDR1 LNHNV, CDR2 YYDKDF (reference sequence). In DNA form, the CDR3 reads TGTGCCACCAGCAGAGTAGACAGGGGATCCGGGAGACGGCCAGATACGCAGTATTTT. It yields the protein CATSRVDRGSGRRPDTQYF.